This TCR beta chain was retrieved from a study of blood T cell repertoires in COVID-19. Study overall: The analysed material was cDNA or gDNA that came from T cells, B-cell-depleted T cells, or PBMCs.

Authors' data handling: Reference gene primer amplification yielded estimated nucleated cell counts. Sequenced by immunoSEQ multiplex PCR; TCRdb stores in-frame clones only, minus some. V, J and clone size are taken as reported in that table, and D and trimming were inferred from the DNA itself. The data show under 55,000 clones, around four fifths seen once. CDR3 length: 15 amino acids. Germline V CDR1 and CDR2: SGHTA, FQGTGA. Unmatched junction bases numbered 12, after V lost 5 bases and J lost 9 bases. Individuals aged about 18 to 100 years were recruited from 20 to 25 US areas. Cohorts were determined from participant-reported clinical history.

The chain carries TRBV7-3 and TRBJ2-1; 8 positions match TRBD1. The clonotype originates from a woman between 45 and 60 years old with acute COVID-19. Sequenced: PBMCs or T cells enriched from blood (not recorded which). The CDR3 loop is CASSPDRGPRGEQFF. The CDR3 bases are TGTGCCAGCAGCCCCGACAGGGGCCCTCGAGGTGAGCAGTTCTTC.